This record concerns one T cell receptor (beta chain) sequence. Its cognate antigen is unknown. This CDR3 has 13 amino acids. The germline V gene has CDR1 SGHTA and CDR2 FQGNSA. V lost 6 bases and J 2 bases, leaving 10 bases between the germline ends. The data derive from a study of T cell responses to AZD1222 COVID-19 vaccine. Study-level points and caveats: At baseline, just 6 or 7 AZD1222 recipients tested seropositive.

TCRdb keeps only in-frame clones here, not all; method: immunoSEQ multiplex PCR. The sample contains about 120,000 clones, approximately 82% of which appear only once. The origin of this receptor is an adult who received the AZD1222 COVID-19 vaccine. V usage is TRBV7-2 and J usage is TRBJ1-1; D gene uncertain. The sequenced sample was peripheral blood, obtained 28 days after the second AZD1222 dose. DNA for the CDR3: TGTGCCAGCAGTCTTCACCAAAACACTGAAGCTTTCTTT. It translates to CASSLHQNTEAFF.